This TCR beta chain appears in the sequencing data of a study of shared clonotypes between healthy human individuals (dated by TCRdb to 2019 to 2021). Turning to the overall study: The cohort comprised a couple of women and a few men aged 18 to 49 years. For each donor, CD4 naive and CD4 memory were each given three plates, CD8 naive was given two plates, and CD8 memory was given one plate. The study deeply sequenced blood TCR repertoires of about 5 healthy adults to estimate repertoire size and the extent of clonotype sharing between individuals. To increase sequencing depth and limit assay-specific biases, TCR repertoire library preparation and sequencing were carried out by different laboratories using diverse techniques. Leukapheresis yielded between about 0.9 and 10 billion PBMCs per donor. Overall results and qualifications from the work: Naive subsets generally had larger estimated clonotype richness than memory subsets did. About 5% of naive CD4, 3.5% of naive CD8, approximately 2% of memory CD4, and 0.4% of memory CD8 clonotypes were shared across several donors. Sampling was limited to blood, and TCR repertoires in tissue likely differ from TCR repertoires in blood. Rarefaction of sorted-subset datasets indicated incomplete sequencing despite the large sequencing depth. Compared with non-shared clonotypes, the clonotypes found in all four sorted-subset donors had higher generation probabilities. Based on pairwise subsampling, the degree of clonotype sharing among donors was expected to be affected by sequencing depth. Because the study included a small number of donors, the genetic and exposure-history diversity represented was limited.

As regards this clone: No cognate antigen has been identified for it. No base-level quality is on record; no much larger clone is a single base apart.

Including the terminal cysteine and phenylalanine, the CDR3 comprises 18 residues. Only the CDR3 DNA stays, 54 bases, in frame from base 1. V and J are trimmed by 6 bases and 1 base, and the gene matches miss 10 bases of the junction. CDR1 and CDR2 are read off the germline V gene as LGHNA and YSLEER. Donors were healthy HIV-negative adults with no recently reported acute infections or vaccinations. Every donor was a Caucasian adult living in Nashville, Tennessee, USA. Magnetic negative selection was used to enrich CD4+ T cells, after which naive cells were positively selected on CD45RA and the negative fraction became the memory subset. Blood was collected by leukapheresis, and PBMCs were isolated by Ficoll-Histopaque density gradient centrifugation and then cryopreserved in liquid nitrogen vapor phase. Purity and quantity of every magnetically sorted T cell population were checked by analytical flow cytometry. From each sorted fraction, genomic DNA was isolated and quantified by UV absorbance on a Nanodrop 2000c.

TCR CDR3 regions were amplified from genomic DNA by multiplex PCR using the deep immunoSEQ assay. Extracted genomic DNA from each cell subset was spread evenly across all wells of several immunoSEQ 96-well plates, with each plate serving as a replicate. Each replicate PCR for sorted subsets received about 0.2 ug genomic DNA, equal to tens of thousands of T cell genomes. The purified libraries were quantified using a Qubit 3.0 fluorometer, sized with a Bioanalyzer 2100, and then quantified again using the KAPA Library Quantification kit. A separate single-read 150-cycle Illumina NextSeq 550 flow cell was used to sequence each immunoSEQ 96-well plate. Processing in the source paper ran as follows. The immunoSEQ output contained only junctional sequences without quality scores, so filtering could not match that applied to full-length reads. Sequences were annotated with PyIR, a Python wrapper for IgBLAST v1.9, using IMGT germline references to assign V/J genes and CDR3. Reads with weak V/J assignments (E-value above 1e-6), missing CDR3, stop codons, out-of-frame junctions, or ambiguous translated residues were removed. V3J clonotypes were defined as sequences sharing an identical inferred V gene, J gene, and CDR3 amino acid sequence. Percentage overlap between repertoires was calculated by dividing the number of shared unique clonotypes by the size of the smaller repertoire. Richness of each repertoire was evaluated using RTK rarefaction, the Chao1 estimator, and Recon v2.1 estimates of unobserved clonotypes. Generation probabilities for all TCRbeta clonotypes obtained by the gDNA method from several donors were computed using OLGA. TCRdb mirrors the immuneACCESS table, restricted to in-frame sequences. Some clones are absent from its copies; in checked studies, under half trace to an unresolved V gene, and the reason for the others is unknown. V, J and clone size are those of that table, while D and trimming were read from the DNA. The sample records about 980,000 clones, over 75% of which are singletons. The ten largest account for approximately 1.5% of the sample.

Sequenced input: memory CD4+ T cells sorted from blood. This specimen's cell subset or site label, per the study, means: CD45RA-negative fraction. This receptor chain uses TRBV4-3 and TRBJ2-6; the junction holds 9 bases that match TRBD2. The TCR comes from a man aged 18 to 29 in good health. The bases are TGCGCCAGCAGTTCTGGACTAGCGAAATCTTCTGGGGCCAACGTCCTGACTTTC. It encodes CASSSGLAKSSGANVLTF.